Each of the 2 T cell receptor beta chains below was sequenced from the same sample in a study of CD8 T cells in Susac syndrome. Reverse transcription of roughly 0.45 to 1 ug RNA was performed with random hexamers. TCRdb ran MiXCR on the immunoSEQ multiplex PCR reads and lists one entry per CDR3 protein. This table has about 53,000 distinct CDR3 sequences, 95% appearing once. The sample consisted of CD8+ T cells from PBMCs. These receptors all stem from a human donor with Susac syndrome.

This chain connects TRBV25-1 to TRBJ1-2; D call uncertain. The CDR3 is made up of 10 amino acids. Germline V gene data show CDR1 as MGHDK and CDR2 as SYGVNS. Trimming pared 8 bases from V and 4 bases from J, leaving 5 bases between. The CDR3 coding sequence is TGTGCCAGCTGGGCCTATGGCTACACCTTC. Translated: CASWAYGYTF.

The chain joins TRBV18 to TRBJ2-1; D not certain. Trimming pared 2 bases from V and 4 bases from J, leaving 15 bases between. Germline V gene sequence: CDR1 KGHSH, CDR2 LQKENI. This CDR3 spans 16 amino acids. The CDR3 sequence: CASSPYQRGPYNEQFF. The CDR3 DNA is TGTGCCAGCTCACCATATCAGCGTGGACCTTACAATGAGCAGTTCTTC.